This TCR beta chain was found in a study of blood T cell repertoires in COVID-19. Study context: In each case, the material was cDNA or gDNA derived from T cells, B-cell-depleted T cells, or PBMCs.

In the study's own analysis: Researchers report that nucleated cell counts were estimated from reference gene primer amplification. Generated by immunoSEQ multiplex PCR, the TCRdb table keeps only in-frame clones and is missing some. From that table come the V and J calls and clone size; the DNA was used to work out D and trimming. The sample holds approximately 38,000 clones, 87% seen once. With V trimmed by 8 bases and J by 3 bases, 13 bases remained unmatched. The CDR3 has 16 amino acids. CDR1 MDHEN and CDR2 SYDVKM come from the germline V gene. The sample was peripheral blood. The chain couples TRBV28 to TRBJ2-7; 10 bases line up with TRBD1. The sequence was collected from a man aged 50 to 60 with active or convalescent COVID-19. CDR3 amino acids: CASSQPPGQGSYEQYF. CDR3 coding DNA: TGTGCCAGCTCCCAGCCTCCGGGACAGGGGAGCTACGAGCAGTACTTC.